This TCR beta chain derives from a study of cytomegalovirus exposure and HLA in healthy donors. Study-wide results and caveats: Most TCR sequences were rare, but some public TCRs occurred in many donors. Under in vitro conditions, three CMV-associated chains were confirmed as specific for CMV antigens.

V trimming: 3 bases; J trimming: 4 bases; junction bases outside the gene matches: 15. CDR3 length: 18 amino acids. Germline V lookup: CDR1 LGHNA, CDR2 YNFKEQ. Worth noting for this clone: What it binds is not known.

Libraries were prepared by immunoSEQ multiplex PCR; TCRdb keeps only in-frame clonotypes and omits some of them. This sample has around 110,000 clones, with about 88% found just once. Donors were drawn from the roughly 120-subject validation cohort, separate from the approximately 680-subject first cohort. The sequencing sample was made of PBMCs. The TCR was taken from a woman between 18 and 29 years old in good health and CMV-seropositive. The chain recombines TRBV4-2 with TRBJ2-3; 8 bases match TRBD2. The CDR3 reads CASSQYPPRGGPADTQYF. The CDR3 nucleotides read TGTGCCAGCAGCCAGTACCCGCCCCGGGGGGGCCCTGCAGATACGCAGTATTTT.